This TCR beta chain was profiled in a study of T cell changes during pregnancy in multiple sclerosis. Assay: immunoSEQ multiplex PCR; the TCRdb copy retains only in-frame clones and omits some. The sample yields tens of thousands of clones, 91% seen once. Material: CD4+ T cells from peripheral blood mononuclear cells, obtained in the third trimester of pregnancy. This receptor was identified in a female donor in good health, enrolled as a control in a pregnancy study.

The CDR3 DNA follows: TGCGCCAGCAGCACCCGGACAGGGACTGGAAACACCATATATTTT. This codes for CASSTRTGTGNTIYF. V usage is TRBV5-1 and J usage is TRBJ1-3, with TRBD1 identical over 8 bases. Germline V CDR1 and CDR2: SGHRS, YFSETQ. J was trimmed by 2 bases and V by 4 bases; bases with no gene match: 5. The CDR3 contains 15 residues. The full variable domain, rest sourced from reference TRBV5-1 and TRBJ1-3, is KAGVTQTPRYLIKTRGQQVTLSCSPISGHRSVSWYQQTPGQGLQFLFEYFSETQRNKGNFPGRFSGRQFSNSRSEMNVSTLELGDSALYLCASSTRTGTGNTIYFGEGSWLTVV.